These T cell receptor beta chains were read from a single sample in a study of blood T cell repertoires in COVID-19. The method was immunoSEQ multiplex PCR; TCRdb's version includes in-frame clones alone and lacks a portion of them. The sample has about 200,000 clones, about four fifths seen once. Sequencing input: PBMCs or T cells enriched from blood (not recorded which). The receptors were gathered from a woman between 45 and 60 years old with acute COVID-19. CDR3s include the opening cysteine and the closing phenylalanine or tryptophan. The D gene is left open where the match is weak. The listing skips clone size in some rows; elsewhere it reads once, few, many or a size class.

>TRBV4-1|NA|TRBD1|TRBJ1-5
CASSQDGTGSNQPQHF
TGCGCCAGCAGCCAAGATGGGACAGGGAGCAATCAGCCCCAGCATTTT
>TRBV5-7|NA|TRBD1|TRBJ1-5
CASSLSRGSQPQHF
TGTGCCAGCAGCTTGAGCAGGGGGAGCCAGCCCCAGCATTTT
>TRBV11-2|NA|TRBD1|TRBJ1-2
CASSPTQGQPYGYTF
TGTGCCAGCAGCCCAACGCAGGGACAGCCTTATGGCTACACCTTC
>TRBV6-6|once|TRBD1|TRBJ2-3
CASSYLHRGEDTQYF
TGTGCCAGCAGTTACCTCCACAGGGGGGAGGATACGCAGTATTTT
>TRBV18|NA|NA|TRBJ1-1
CASSHRATEAFF
TGTGCCAGCTCACACAGGGCCACTGAAGCTTTCTTT
>TRBV7-2|NA|NA|TRBJ1-2
CASSFGGGTKSYGYTF
TGTGCCAGCAGCTTCGGGGGAGGGACTAAATCTTATGGCTACACCTTC
>TRBV27|NA|NA|TRBJ1-2
CASSLFPTGNYGYTF
TGTGCCAGCAGTTTATTTCCGACAGGAAACTATGGCTACACCTTC
>TRBV5-1|once|NA|TRBJ1-1
CASRLGTEAFF
TGCGCCAGCCGACTCGGCACTGAAGCTTTCTTT
>TRBV6-1|NA|TRBD1|TRBJ1-2
CASSDNGRDRAANYGYTF
TGTGCCAGCAGTGATAATGGGCGGGACAGGGCCGCTAACTATGGCTACACCTTC
>TRBV14|NA|TRBD1|TRBJ1-1
CASHAGGANTEAFF
TGTGCCAGCCACGCAGGGGGAGCGAACACTGAAGCTTTCTTT
>TRBV11-3|once|NA|TRBJ2-7
CASSLGGDFYEQYF
TGTGCCAGCAGCTTGGGCGGGGACTTCTACGAGCAGTACTTC
>TRBV7-8|few|TRBD2|TRBJ2-3
CASRPGGVDTQYF
TGTGCCAGCAGACCGGGGGGGGTTGATACGCAGTATTTT
>TRBV3-1/TRBV3-2|NA|NA|TRBJ1-2
CASSRLGSDYGYTF
TGTGCCAGCAGCCGGCTGGGGAGCGACTATGGCTACACCTTC
>TRBV30|NA|NA|TRBJ1-5
CAWSGQTGNQPQHF
TGTGCCTGGAGTGGACAGACGGGCAATCAGCCCCAGCATTTT
>TRBV28|NA|TRBD1|TRBJ1-3
CASSPPTGRSGNTIYF
TGTGCCAGCAGTCCTCCGACAGGGCGCTCTGGAAACACCATATATTTT
>TRBV5-1|few|NA|TRBJ2-7
CASASVYEQYF
TGCGCCAGCGCATCGGTCTACGAGCAGTACTTC
>TRBV29-1|NA|NA|TRBJ2-6
CSVRLQGSGANVLTF
TGCAGCGTGCGATTACAGGGCTCTGGGGCCAACGTCCTGACTTTC
>TRBV6-4|NA|TRBD2|TRBJ2-2
CASSDSGLAGGIGELFF
TGTGCCAGCAGTGATTCCGGACTAGCGGGAGGAATCGGGGAGCTGTTTTTT
>TRBV4-3|NA|TRBD1|TRBJ2-4
CASSQEAAGGIQYF
TGCGCCAGCAGCCAAGAAGCCGCAGGGGGCATTCAGTACTTC
>TRBV6-5|NA|TRBD1|TRBJ2-3
CASRRDRGTDTQYF
TGTGCCAGCAGGCGGGACAGGGGCACAGATACGCAGTATTTT
>TRBV6-2/TRBV6-3|NA|NA|TRBJ2-2
CASSARQSPNTGELFF
TGTGCCAGCAGTGCCAGACAGTCCCCGAACACCGGGGAGCTGTTTTTT
>TRBV6-5|NA|NA|TRBJ1-3
CASSPNYSGNTIYF
TGTGCCAGCAGTCCCAACTACTCTGGAAACACCATATATTTT
>TRBV7-2|NA|NA|TRBJ1-4
CASSLKVAGVTTNEKLFF
TGTGCCAGCAGCTTAAAGGTGGCAGGGGTGACAACTAATGAAAAACTGTTTTTT
>TRBV6-6|few|NA|TRBJ1-1
CASSYSGLNTEAFF
TGTGCCAGCAGTTATTCAGGGTTAAACACTGAAGCTTTCTTT
>TRBV28|NA|NA|TRBJ2-7
CATQTGYYEQYF
TGTGCCACCCAGACAGGCTACTACGAGCAGTACTTC
>TRBV19|NA|TRBD2|TRBJ2-2
CASNDAGGRSGTGELFF
TGTGCCAGCAATGATGCGGGAGGCAGGTCCGGGACCGGGGAGCTGTTTTTT
>TRBV19|NA|TRBD2|TRBJ2-7
CASSTLGLGSTYEQYF
TGTGCCAGTAGTACCCTGGGACTAGGGAGTACCTACGAGCAGTACTTC
>TRBV15|NA|NA|TRBJ1-2
CATSRLESPGRPVYGYTF
TGTGCCACCAGCAGGCTCGAGTCACCGGGAAGACCTGTTTATGGCTACACCTTC
>TRBV5-1|NA|TRBD1|TRBJ2-2
CASSSTGPGELFF
TGCGCCAGCAGTTCGACAGGGCCCGGGGAGCTGTTTTTT
>TRBV28|NA|NA|TRBJ1-3
CASSLKLDMGKNTIYF
TGTGCCAGCAGCCTTAAATTGGACATGGGTAAAAACACCATATATTTT
>TRBV7-2|NA|NA|TRBJ2-1
CASSLGLGVEQFF
TGTGCCAGCAGCTTAGGGCTCGGGGTTGAGCAGTTCTTC
>TRBV21-1|NA|NA|TRBJ2-5
CASSKGWVRDRPKTQYF
TGTGCCAGCAGCAAAGGATGGGTCAGGGATCGCCCCAAGACCCAGTACTTC
>TRBV5-1|NA|TRBD2|TRBJ2-3
CASSFMRESTDTQYF
TGCGCCAGCAGCTTTATGCGGGAGAGCACAGATACGCAGTATTTT
>TRBV12-3/TRBV12-4|NA|NA|TRBJ2-7
CASSLYPEAQYF
TGTGCCAGCAGTTTGTATCCGGAGGCGCAGTACTTC
>TRBV5-1|NA|TRBD2|TRBJ2-7
CASSGPGGADYEQYF
TGCGCCAGCAGCGGCCCGGGGGGGGCGGACTACGAGCAGTACTTC
>TRBV27|NA|NA|TRBJ2-7
CASSPRLGPYEQYF
TGTGCCAGCAGTCCAAGACTAGGTCCTTACGAGCAGTACTTC
>TRBV7-2|once|NA|TRBJ2-2
CASRHRDPGELFF
TGTGCCAGCAGACACAGGGATCCCGGGGAGCTGTTTTTT
>TRBV18|NA|NA|TRBJ2-7
CASSNAQGGSYEQYF
TGTGCCAGCTCCAATGCACAGGGAGGGTCCTACGAGCAGTACTTC
>TRBV28|NA|TRBD1|TRBJ1-2
CASSPGTATYGYTF
TGTGCCAGCAGTCCTGGGACAGCTACCTATGGCTACACCTTC
>TRBV28|NA|NA|TRBJ2-4
CASKEGATKNIQYF
TGTGCCAGCAAGGAGGGAGCTACCAAAAACATTCAGTACTTC
>TRBV5-1|NA|TRBD2|TRBJ2-3
CASSRDYHTDTQYF
TGCGCCAGCAGCCGGGACTACCACACAGATACGCAGTATTTT
>TRBV9|NA|TRBD1|TRBJ1-1
CASSVGPAGTVEAFF
TGTGCCAGCAGCGTAGGACCCGCCGGGACAGTTGAAGCTTTCTTT
>TRBV4-1|few|TRBD1|TRBJ1-5
CASSQGLQPGQGATPQHF
TGCGCCAGCAGCCAAGGACTTCAACCGGGACAGGGGGCCACGCCCCAGCATTTT
>TRBV5-6|NA|NA|TRBJ2-1
CASSLGLGTVHEQFF
TGTGCCAGCAGCTTGGGCCTAGGGACTGTGCATGAGCAGTTCTTC
>TRBV2|NA|TRBD1|TRBJ2-2
CASTKVRGRANTGELFF
TGTGCCAGCACTAAAGTCAGGGGGCGAGCGAACACCGGGGAGCTGTTTTTT
>TRBV4-2|NA|NA|TRBJ2-3
CASTSVGTDTQYF
TGTGCCAGCACTAGCGTGGGTACAGATACGCAGTATTTT
>TRBV11-2|NA|TRBD2|TRBJ2-7
CASSSSSGNHYEQYF
TGTGCCAGCAGCAGTTCTAGCGGGAACCACTACGAGCAGTACTTC
>TRBV9|NA|NA|TRBJ1-5
CASSGPAGPQHF
TGTGCCAGCAGCGGGCCGGCAGGGCCCCAGCATTTT
>TRBV5-6|NA|TRBD1|TRBJ1-3
CASTQGTLSGNTIYF
TGTGCCAGCACACAGGGGACTCTTAGTGGAAACACCATATATTTT
>TRBV6-5|few|TRBD1|TRBJ1-5
CASTGTGWGGQPQHF
TGTGCCAGCACCGGGACAGGGTGGGGCGGTCAGCCCCAGCATTTT